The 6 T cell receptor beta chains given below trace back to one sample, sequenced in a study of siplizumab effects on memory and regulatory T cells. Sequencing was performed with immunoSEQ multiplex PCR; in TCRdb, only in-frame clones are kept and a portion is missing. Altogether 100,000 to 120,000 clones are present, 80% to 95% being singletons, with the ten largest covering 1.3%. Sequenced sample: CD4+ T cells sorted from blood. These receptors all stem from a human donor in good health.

The CDR3: CASLPPGQGTMPQHF. DNA for the CDR3: TGTGCCAGCTTACCTCCGGGACAGGGGACTATGCCCCAGCATTTT. The chain carries TRBV19 and TRBJ1-5, with TRBD1 matching 10 bases. Trimming at V came to 9 bases and at J to 9 bases, leaving 14 bases not matched to a gene. Per germline, CDR1 LNHDA and CDR2 SQIVND (reference sequence). The length of the CDR3 is 15 residues.

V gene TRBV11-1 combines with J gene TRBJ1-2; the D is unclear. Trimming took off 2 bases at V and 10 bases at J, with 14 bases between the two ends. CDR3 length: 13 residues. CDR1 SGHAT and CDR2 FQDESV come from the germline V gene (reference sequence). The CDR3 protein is CASSLNRERIYTF. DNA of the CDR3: TGTGCCAGCAGCTTAAATCGTGAACGGATCTACACCTTC.

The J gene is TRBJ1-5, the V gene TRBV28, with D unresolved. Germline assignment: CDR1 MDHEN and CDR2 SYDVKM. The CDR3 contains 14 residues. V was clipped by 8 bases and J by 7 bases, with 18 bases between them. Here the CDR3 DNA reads TGTGCCAGCGGAGACTTGTTTAAGGGCCAGCCCCAGCATTTT. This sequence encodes CASGDLFKGQPQHF.

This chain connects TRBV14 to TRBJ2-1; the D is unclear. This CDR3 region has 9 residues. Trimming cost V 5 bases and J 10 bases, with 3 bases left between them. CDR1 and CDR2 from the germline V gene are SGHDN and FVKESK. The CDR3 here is CASSLEQFF. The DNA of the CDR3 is TGTGCCAGCAGCTTAGAGCAGTTCTTC.

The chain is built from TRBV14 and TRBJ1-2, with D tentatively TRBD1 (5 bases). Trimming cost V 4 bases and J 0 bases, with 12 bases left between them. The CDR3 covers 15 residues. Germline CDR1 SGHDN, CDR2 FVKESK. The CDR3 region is CASSPGGRANYGYTF. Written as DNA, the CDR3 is TGTGCCAGCAGCCCAGGAGGCAGGGCTAACTATGGCTACACCTTC.

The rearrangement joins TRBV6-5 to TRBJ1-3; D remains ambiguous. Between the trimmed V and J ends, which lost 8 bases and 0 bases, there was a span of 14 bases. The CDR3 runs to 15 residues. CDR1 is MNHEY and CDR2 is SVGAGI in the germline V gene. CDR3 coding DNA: TGTGCCAGCCGTACGGGTCGGAGCTCTGGAAACACCATATATTTT. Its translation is CASRTGRSSGNTIYF.